Presented here are 21 T cell receptor beta chains from one specimen sequenced in a study of cytomegalovirus exposure and HLA in healthy donors. PCR involved 60 Vbeta and 13 Jbeta primers. Sequenced by immunoSEQ multiplex PCR; TCRdb stores in-frame clones only, minus some. The sample records 130,000 to 150,000 clones, 78% being singletons. The source material was PBMCs. Source of these receptors: a male donor in good health and CMV-seronegative.

The chain joins TRBV2 to TRBJ2-7; D may be TRBD1 (6 bases). Trimming left V 4 bases short and J 4 bases short, with 11 bases between. The CDR3 spans 13 residues. Germline V gives CDR1 SNHLY, CDR2 FYNNEI. The CDR3 region is CASSGSGEYEQYF. CDR3 in DNA: TGTGCCAGCAGTGGGTCAGGGGAGTACGAGCAGTACTTC.

This chain uses TRBV27 with TRBJ1-5, with D uncertain. CDR3 length: 14 amino acids. Germline-derived CDR1 and CDR2 are MNHEY and SMNVEV (reference sequence). Trimming pared 6 bases from V and 3 bases from J, leaving 12 bases between. The CDR3 region has the DNA TGTGCCAGCAGGGTTCAGGCAGACAATCAGCCCCAGCATTTT. It encodes CASRVQADNQPQHF.

Remarks on this clone: A junction end diverges from the germline sequence, so it may reflect a read error. CDR3 nucleotides: TGTGCTAGCAGCCAGGCCCCGTGGACTGAAGCTTTCTTT. It translates to CASSQAPWTEAFF. This chain uses TRBV7-7 with TRBJ1-1; no clear D. Germline V gene data show CDR1 as SSHAT and CDR2 as FNYEAQ (reference sequence). The CDR3 is 13 residues long.

The chain combines TRBV5-1 with TRBJ1-2, with 7 bases that match TRBD1. This CDR3 is 15 amino acids long. Looked up from germline, CDR1 is SGHRS and CDR2 is YFSETQ. After removal of 0 bases from V and 4 bases from J, the junction contained 6 bases not matched to a gene. The CDR3, as DNA: TGCGCCAGCAGCTTGGAGGACAGGATCCTCTATGGCTACACCTTC. Its translation: CASSLEDRILYGYTF.

This chain links TRBV10-1 with TRBJ2-7; 8 bases are shared with TRBD2. Germline V lookup: CDR1 WNHNN, CDR2 SYGVQD (reference sequence). With V trimmed by 8 bases and J by 0 bases, 6 bases remained unmatched. This CDR3 has 14 residues. CDR3 region: CASASGSGSYEQYF. The CDR3 bases are TGCGCCAGCGCCAGCGGGAGTGGCTCCTACGAGCAGTACTTC.

The chain is built from TRBV19 and TRBJ1-1, with D hard to call. The CDR3 totals 15 residues. Germline V gives CDR1 LNHDA, CDR2 SQIVND (reference sequence). The ends were cut back, 6 bases at V and 2 bases at J, with 16 bases in the middle. The CDR3 bases are TGTGCCAGTAGGGGCAGTCGACTAGCTAACACTGAAGCTTTCTTT. Protein sequence: CASRGSRLANTEAFF.

The chain links TRBV4-1 to TRBJ1-5, with a possible D match to TRBD1 (6 bases). Trimming left V 4 bases short and J 3 bases short, with 16 bases between. The CDR3 length is 16 residues. Looked up from germline, CDR1 is MGHRA and CDR2 is YSYEKL. CDR3 residues: CASSPSGANSNQPQHF. CDR3 nucleotides: TGCGCCAGCAGCCCTTCAGGGGCAAATTCCAATCAGCCCCAGCATTTT.

The rearrangement links TRBV4-2 to TRBJ2-5; 7 bases are shared with TRBD2. The CDR3 consists of 14 residues. Losses at the gene ends were 5 bases for V and 0 bases for J; bases not matched to a gene: 3. The germline V gene has CDR1 LGHNA and CDR2 YNFKEQ. CDR3 DNA sequence: TGTGCCAGCAGCAATCGGGGGGACCAAGAGACCCAGTACTTC. It specifies CASSNRGDQETQYF.

The chain joins TRBV4-1 to TRBJ2-1; no reliable D call. Trimming cost V 7 bases and J 9 bases, with 7 bases left between them. Germline V gene data show CDR1 as MGHRA and CDR2 as YSYEKL. The CDR3 length is 10 residues. The chain's CDR3 is CASTVCEQFF. DNA of the CDR3: TGCGCCAGCACAGTCTGTGAGCAGTTCTTC.

The genes are TRBV5-6 and TRBJ2-6; D is possibly TRBD2 (6 bases). The ends were cut back, 0 bases at V and 4 bases at J, with 17 bases in the middle. The CDR3 consists of 18 residues. CDR1 is SGHDT and CDR2 is YYEEEE in the germline V gene. CDR3 coding DNA: TGTGCCAGCAGCTTGGAGGGTTGGAGGGCGTCCGGGGCCAACGTCCTGACTTTC. Its protein is CASSLEGWRASGANVLTF.

The chain carries TRBV29-1 and TRBJ2-7, with unresolved D. There are 16 residues in the CDR3. The germline V gene has CDR1 SQVTM and CDR2 ANQGSEA. Trimming shortened V by 6 bases and J by 3 bases, and 24 bases separated the two germline ends. CDR3 DNA sequence: TGCAGCGTCTATCTCGGTGGAGTTCGGATGGGCTACGAGCAGTACTTC. Protein product: CSVYLGGVRMGYEQYF.

The chain uses TRBV27 and TRBJ1-2; the D is unclear. CDR1 is MNHEY, CDR2 SMNVEV, per germline (reference sequence). Deletions cut 6 bases from V and 8 bases from J, with 10 bases between. The CDR3 runs 11 residues. CDR3 in DNA: TGTGCCAGCAGAGGCGGAGGCGGCTACACCTTC. Its translation is CASRGGGGYTF.

This chain links TRBV9 with TRBJ1-3; 7 bases line up with TRBD1. CDR3 length: 19 amino acids. V shed 4 bases and J 7 bases; nucleotides not matched to a gene: 23. Germline CDR1 and CDR2: SGDLS and YYNGEE. In nucleotides, the CDR3 is TGTGCCAGCAGCCTAAGTACCCCCGTACCAGGGATACAGGGGAACACCATATATTTT. As protein: CASSLSTPVPGIQGNTIYF.

DNA of the CDR3: TGCGCCAGCAGCCAAGACCAGCTAGCGGGGCTCTACGAGCAGTACTTC. Translating gives CASSQDQLAGLYEQYF. V and J are TRBV4-1 and TRBJ2-7; TRBD2 matches 9 bases. The CDR3 totals 16 residues. Germline lookup yields CDR1 MGHRA and CDR2 YSYEKL. V was clipped by 0 bases and J by 3 bases; unmatched bases: 6.

The V and J genes are TRBV9 and TRBJ2-5, with D unclear. CDR3 length: 14 residues. The V gene's germline CDR1 is SGDLS and CDR2 YYNGEE. The ends were cut back, 0 bases at V and 5 bases at J, with 11 bases in the middle. The CDR3 sequence: CASSVATRQETQYF. The CDR3 bases are TGTGCCAGCAGCGTAGCTACCAGGCAGGAGACCCAGTACTTC.

The genes are TRBV29-1 and TRBJ2-3; TRBD1 agrees at 12 bases. The CDR3 loop spans 13 amino acids. CDR1 and CDR2 (germline): SQVTM, ANQGSEA. V was pared by 7 bases and J by 4 bases, with 3 bases of the junction left unmatched. CDR3 amino acids: CSAGTGGPDTQYF. CDR3 coding DNA: TGCAGCGCCGGGACAGGGGGCCCAGATACGCAGTATTTT.

V usage is TRBV5-1 and J usage is TRBJ2-5, with TRBD2 matching 15 bases. V was clipped by 6 bases and J by 1 base; unmatched bases: 16. CDR1 is SGHRS, CDR2 YFSETQ, per germline. The CDR3 runs to 20 residues. The CDR3 nucleotides are TGCGCCAGCACCCGAGCAGGACTAGCGGGAGGGCCGTCCATCCAAGAGACCCAGTACTTC. This encodes CASTRAGLAGGPSIQETQYF.

This sequence joins TRBV7-2 and TRBJ1-4; no reliable D call. V lost 5 bases, J lost 1 base, and 17 bases lay in between. The CDR3 sequence is 17 residues long. Germline values: CDR1 SGHTA, CDR2 FQGNSA. The CDR3 region has the DNA TGTGCCAGCAGCCCCTACTTTAGAGGTGGAACTAATGAAAAACTGTTTTTT. Translated: CASSPYFRGGTNEKLFF.

The J gene is TRBJ1-1, the V gene TRBV6-5; 7 bases agree with TRBD1. The ends lost 2 bases at V and 1 base at J; junction bases unmatched: 1. CDR1 is MNHEY, CDR2 SVGAGI, per germline. CDR3 size: 14 residues. The CDR3 DNA reads TGTGCCAGCAGTTACGCAGGGGGGAACACTGAAGCTTTCTTT. Encoded protein: CASSYAGGNTEAFF.

This chain uses TRBV27 with TRBJ2-7, with 8 bases fitting TRBD1. The germline gives CDR1 MNHEY, CDR2 SMNVEV (reference sequence). V lost 1 base to trimming and J lost 5 bases; unmatched junction nucleotides: 10. The CDR3 totals 16 residues. CDR3 region: CASSLLRTGKGDEQYF. CDR3 DNA sequence: TGTGCCAGCAGTTTATTACGGACAGGGAAAGGTGACGAGCAGTACTTC.

The gene calls are TRBV5-1 and TRBJ1-1, with no clear D. V was shortened by 2 bases and J by 4 bases, with 15 bases between the two germline ends. The CDR3 is 15 residues long. Germline assignment: CDR1 SGHRS and CDR2 YFSETQ. CDR3 sequence (DNA): TGCGCCAGCAGCTTAGGAGACGGGAGTACCACTGAAGCTTTCTTT. Encoded protein: CASSLGDGSTTEAFF.